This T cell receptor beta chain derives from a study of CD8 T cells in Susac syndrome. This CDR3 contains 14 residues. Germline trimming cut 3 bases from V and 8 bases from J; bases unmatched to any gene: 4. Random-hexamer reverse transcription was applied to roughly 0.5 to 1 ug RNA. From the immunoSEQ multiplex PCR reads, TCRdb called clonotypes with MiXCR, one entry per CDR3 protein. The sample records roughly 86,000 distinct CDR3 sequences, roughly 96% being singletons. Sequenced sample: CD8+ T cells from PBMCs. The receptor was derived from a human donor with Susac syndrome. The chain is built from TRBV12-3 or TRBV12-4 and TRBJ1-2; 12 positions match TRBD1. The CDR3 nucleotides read TGTGCCAGCAGTTTGGGGACAGGGGGCGAGGGCTACACCTTC. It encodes CASSLGTGGEGYTF.